This T cell receptor beta chain was recovered during a study of T-cell reconstitution after alpha-beta-depleted transplantation in children. Study-level results: Reports say that about two months after transplant, the alpha-beta T cells came out of several hundred graft clones that had expanded. Diversity of TCRbeta at day 60 was high in some patients, arising from surviving recipient T cells and thymic progenitors. Newly made T cells mostly supplied T-cell counts and diversity one year after transplant.

TCRbeta library preparation incorporated unique molecular identifiers. TCRdb called the PCR reads again in MiXCR, with one record for every CDR3 protein. The sample has about 220,000 distinct CDR3 sequences, roughly 15% seen once. In regard to this clonotype: Its specificity is unknown.

Germline V gives CDR1 SGHKS, CDR2 YYEKEE (reference sequence). Trimming left V 0 bases short and J 1 base short, with 11 bases between. This CDR3 has 16 residues. The chain carries TRBV5-5 and TRBJ1-5; D is possibly TRBD1 (5 bases). Sequencing used PBMCs, mostly from graft donor cells, obtained 360 days after TCRalphabeta/CD19-depleted stem cell transplant. The sequence was collected from a male patient between 2 and 10 years old who had a stem cell transplant for acute lymphoblastic leukemia, so the T cells may come from the graft donor. CDR3 loop: CASSLGGTRSNQPQHF. Here the CDR3 DNA reads TGTGCCAGCAGCTTGGGGGGGACTCGGAGCAATCAGCCCCAGCATTTT. The full variable domain, rest sourced from reference TRBV5-5 and TRBJ1-5, is DAGVTQSPTHLIKTRGQQVTLRCSPISGHKSVSWYQQVLGQGPQFIFQYYEKEERGRGNFPDRFSARQFPNYSSELNVNALLLGDSALYLCASSLGGTRSNQPQHFGDGTRLSIL.